The clone carrying this T cell receptor (beta chain) was counted once. Measured with immunoSEQ multiplex PCR; TCRdb has only the in-frame clones, and not every one. Here the sample spans about 200,000 clones, approximately 85% being singletons. The CDR3 contains 14 residues. V was clipped by 6 bases and J by 5 bases; unmatched bases: 4. CDR1 and CDR2 (germline): KGHSH, LQKENI. These data belong to a study of blood T cell repertoires in COVID-19. This sequence originates from a man aged 55 to 70 with acute or convalescent COVID-19. The chain joins TRBV18 to TRBJ1-6; 7 nucleotides agree with TRBD1. The sequenced sample was peripheral blood. The CDR3 is CASSNRGDNSPLHF. As DNA, the CDR3 is TGTGCCAGCTCCAACAGGGGAGATAATTCACCCCTCCACTTT.